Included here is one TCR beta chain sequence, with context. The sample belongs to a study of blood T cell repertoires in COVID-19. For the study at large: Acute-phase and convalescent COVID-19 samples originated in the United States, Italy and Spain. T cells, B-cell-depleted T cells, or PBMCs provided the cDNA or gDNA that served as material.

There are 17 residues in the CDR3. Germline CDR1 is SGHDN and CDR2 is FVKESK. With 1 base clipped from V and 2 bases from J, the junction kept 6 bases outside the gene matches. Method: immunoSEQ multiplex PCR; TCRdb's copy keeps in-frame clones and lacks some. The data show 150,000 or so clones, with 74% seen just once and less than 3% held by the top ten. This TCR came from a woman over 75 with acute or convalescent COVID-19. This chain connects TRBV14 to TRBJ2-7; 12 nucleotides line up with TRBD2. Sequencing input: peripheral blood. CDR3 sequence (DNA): TGTGCCAGCAGCCAAGGCCTAGGACTAGCGGGAACCTACGAGCAGTACTTC. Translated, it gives CASSQGLGLAGTYEQYF.